Shown below are 5 T cell receptor beta chains from a single sample sequenced in a study of blood T cell repertoires in COVID-19. Here immunoSEQ multiplex PCR was the method, and the copy in TCRdb shows in-frame clones only, minus some. This table holds 25,000 to 30,000 clones, roughly 83% found once. The specimen was peripheral blood. The source is a man of 80 years or more with active COVID-19.

The rearrangement joins TRBV6-2 or TRBV6-3 to TRBJ1-1; D call uncertain. CDR1 and CDR2 (germline): MNHEY, SVGEGT. V was cut by 6 bases and J by 5 bases, with 16 bases left in between. The CDR3 is 14 amino acids. The CDR3 reads CASSRTARVTEAFF. Written as DNA, the CDR3 is TGTGCCAGCAGCAGGACGGCGAGGGTGACTGAAGCTTTCTTT.

This chain connects TRBV7-9 to TRBJ2-5; maybe TRBD2 (6 bases). Germline V gene data show CDR1 as SEHNR and CDR2 as FQNEAQ (reference sequence). The ends were cut back, 1 base at V and 4 bases at J, with 10 bases in the middle. CDR3 length equals 14 residues. The CDR3 protein is CASSLGAGGETQYF. As DNA, the CDR3 is TGTGCCAGCAGCTTAGGTGCCGGGGGAGAGACCCAGTACTTC.

This chain links TRBV2 with TRBJ2-7, with 12 bases aligning to TRBD2. The CDR3 totals 17 residues. Germline V lookup: CDR1 SNHLY, CDR2 FYNNEI. Trimming removed 6 bases from V and 1 base from J; junction bases left unmatched: 10. CDR3 sequence (DNA): TGTGCCAGCAGCGCCACACTAGCGGGGGGCCCATCCTACGAGCAGTACTTC. Translated: CASSATLAGGPSYEQYF. The full variable domain, in which reference TRBV2 and TRBJ2-7 provide the parts outside the CDR3, is EPEVTQTPSHQVTQMGQEVILRCVPISNHLYFYWYRQILGQKVEFLVSFYNNEISEKSEIFDDQFSVERPDGSNFTLKIRSTKLEDSAMYFCASSATLAGGPSYEQYFGPGTRLTVT.

The rearrangement links TRBV6-1 to TRBJ1-5; TRBD1 might be the D (6 bases). The CDR3 has 17 amino acids. V was trimmed by 3 bases and J by 3 bases, leaving 18 bases between them. Germline V gene lookup returns CDR1 MNHNS and CDR2 SASEGT. The CDR3 spells CASSDPIFRDTNQPQHF. For the CDR3, the DNA is TGTGCCAGCAGTGACCCAATTTTTCGGGACACCAATCAGCCCCAGCATTTT.

The chain couples TRBV7-2 to TRBJ1-2, with D maybe TRBD1 (5 bases). Trimming took off 8 bases at V and 0 bases at J, with 16 bases between the two ends. The CDR3 runs to 15 residues. Germline CDR1 is SGHTA and CDR2 is FQGNSA. This CDR3 is CASAGGALANYGYTF. The CDR3 DNA is TGTGCCAGCGCGGGAGGGGCGCTAGCTAACTATGGCTACACCTTC.